This T cell receptor beta chain is from a study of early T cells in non-severe SARS-CoV-2 infection. Study as a whole: Unsorted whole-blood RNA was sequenced in bulk, leaving chains unpaired.

The CDR3 is made up of 16 amino acids. Deletions cut 0 bases from V and 1 base from J, with 13 bases between. The V gene's germline CDR1 is LGHNA and CDR2 YNFKEQ. In TCRdb, the 5' RACE reads were re-called with MiXCR into one record per CDR3 protein. The sample yields 76,000 or so distinct CDR3 sequences, about 11% seen once. The TCR originated in an adult who was a healthcare worker with PCR-confirmed SARS-CoV-2 infection or an uninfected control (not recorded which). The V call is TRBV4-2, the J call TRBJ2-7; D is uncertain. Specimen: whole blood. This CDR3 reads CASSQDLSTDSYEQYF. CDR3 in DNA: TGTGCCAGCAGCCAAGATCTATCGACGGATTCCTACGAGCAGTACTTC.